Each of the 24 T cell receptor beta chains below was sequenced from the same sample in a study of blood T cell repertoires in COVID-19. The method was immunoSEQ multiplex PCR; TCRdb's version includes in-frame clones alone and lacks a portion of them. This sample carries over 150,000 clones, about 90% of them seen once, and the ten largest clones take 7% to 7.5%. Sequenced input: PBMCs or T cells enriched from blood (not recorded which). The receptor source for this set is a woman aged 50 to 65 who had recovered from COVID-19.

This rearrangement joins TRBV5-4 to TRBJ1-2; tentatively, D is TRBD1 (6 bases). This CDR3 spans 14 amino acids. Germline V CDR1 and CDR2: SGHNT, YYREEE (reference sequence). V lost 3 bases, J lost 5 bases, and 14 bases lay in between. The CDR3: CASSWTESGYGYTF. The CDR3 DNA follows: TGTGCCAGCAGCTGGACAGAGTCAGGATATGGCTACACCTTC. The full variable domain, in which reference TRBV5-4 and TRBJ1-2 provide the parts outside the CDR3, is ETGVTQSPTHLIKTRGQQVTLRCSSQSGHNTVSWYQQALGQGPQFIFQYYREEENGRGNFPPRFSGLQFPNYSSELNVNALELDDSALYLCASSWTESGYGYTFGSGTRLTVV.

DNA for the CDR3: TGTGCCTGGAGTCCGGGGTATGAGGGCTACACCTTC. This encodes CAWSPGYEGYTF. The chain recombines TRBV30 with TRBJ1-2; D is unclear. Germline V gene lookup returns CDR1 GTSNPN and CDR2 SVGIG (reference sequence). Trimming cost V 2 bases and J 8 bases, with 12 bases left between them. The CDR3 totals 12 residues.

The chain uses TRBV2 and TRBJ2-1; 10 positions agree with TRBD2. Germline V CDR1 and CDR2: SNHLY, FYNNEI. After removal of 4 bases from V and 2 bases from J, the junction contained 5 bases not matched to a gene. The CDR3 loop spans 16 amino acids. The CDR3: CASSVGLAVAYNEQFF. For the CDR3, the DNA is TGTGCCAGCAGTGTCGGACTAGCGGTGGCCTACAATGAGCAGTTCTTC.

This clone occurred once. The chain links TRBV29-1 to TRBJ1-4, with D possibly being TRBD1 (5 bases). V was trimmed by 5 bases and J by 8 bases, leaving 9 bases between them. Germline CDR1 SQVTM, CDR2 ANQGSEA. The CDR3 runs 11 residues. CDR3 nucleotides: TGCAGCGTTCTAGGGGTAGAAAAACTGTTTTTT. Translation gives CSVLGVEKLFF. Full variable domain (rest looked up from reference TRBV29-1 and TRBJ1-4): SAVISQKPSRDICQRGTSLTIQCQVDSQVTMMFWYRQQPGQSLTLIATANQGSEATYESGFVIDKFPISRPNLTFSTLTVSNMSPEDSSIYLCSVLGVEKLFFGSGTQLSVL.

This chain uses TRBV4-2 with TRBJ1-1, with 9 bases that match TRBD1. The CDR3 is 14 residues long. CDR1 is LGHNA and CDR2 is YNFKEQ in the germline V gene. The J segment lost 11 bases and the V segment lost 3 bases, leaving 10 bases of the junction unmatched. Here the CDR3 reads CASSQEEDRGAAFF. The CDR3 DNA reads TGTGCCAGCAGCCAGGAAGAAGACAGGGGGGCGGCTTTCTTT.

V gene TRBV14 combines with J gene TRBJ2-2; 11 nucleotides agree with TRBD2. Trimming took 0 bases from V and 4 from J; bases not matched to a gene: 7. Looked up from germline, CDR1 is SGHDN and CDR2 is FVKESK. This CDR3 comprises 18 residues. The CDR3 protein is CASSQDPSGRRGTGELFF. CDR3 sequence (DNA): TGTGCCAGCAGCCAAGATCCTAGCGGGAGGCGCGGCACCGGGGAGCTGTTTTTT.

This chain links TRBV7-2 with TRBJ2-7; TRBD2 matches at 10 bases. In germline, CDR1 is SGHTA, CDR2 FQGNSA. The CDR3 is made up of 16 amino acids. Trimming at V came to 5 bases and at J to 1 base, leaving 8 bases not matched to a gene. In DNA, the CDR3 is TGTGCCAGCAGCCTAACTGCGACTAGCGGGTCCTACGAGCAGTACTTC. Protein sequence: CASSLTATSGSYEQYF. Variable domain in full (rest from reference TRBV7-2 and TRBJ2-7): GAGVSQSPSNKVTEKGKDVELRCDPISGHTALYWYRQSLGQGLEFLIYFQGNSAPDKSGLPSDRFSAERTGGSVSTLTIQRTQQEDSAVYLCASSLTATSGSYEQYFGPGTRLTVT.

The chain carries TRBV10-3 and TRBJ2-1; D not certain. V lost 0 bases and J lost 3, with 6 bases in between. Germline-derived CDR1 and CDR2 are ENHRY and SYGVKD. This CDR3 spans 14 amino acids. DNA of the CDR3: TGTGCCATCAGTGAGTCGGAGCGCTACAATGAGCAGTTCTTC. Its protein product is CAISESERYNEQFF.

V is TRBV27 and J is TRBJ2-3; D is uncertain. This CDR3 spans 14 amino acids. V was shortened by 8 bases and J by 0 bases, with 12 bases between the two germline ends. Germline-derived CDR1 and CDR2 are MNHEY and SMNVEV (reference sequence). DNA of the CDR3: TGTGCCAGCGCTACCTCCTCTAGCACAGATACGCAGTATTTT. It codes for CASATSSSTDTQYF.

V is TRBV4-2 and J is TRBJ1-4; a possible D gene is TRBD1 (5 bases). The CDR3 has 14 residues. Germline V gene data show CDR1 as LGHNA and CDR2 as YNFKEQ. V was clipped by 1 base and J by 8 bases, with 11 bases between them. CDR3 in amino acids: CASSQARGGEKLFF. CDR3 DNA: TGTGCCAGCAGCCAAGCGAGGGGAGGGGAAAAACTGTTTTTT.

This chain links TRBV6-5 with TRBJ2-3; D remains ambiguous. Deletions cut 0 bases from V and 0 bases from J, with 7 bases between. Germline CDR1 is MNHEY and CDR2 is SVGAGI. CDR3 length equals 15 residues. This CDR3 is CASSYSAVSTDTQYF. The CDR3 DNA reads TGTGCCAGCAGTTACTCGGCCGTTAGCACAGATACGCAGTATTTT.

This CDR3 reads CASTRDRVADTQYF. CDR3 DNA: TGCGCCAGCACCAGGGACAGGGTGGCAGATACGCAGTATTTT. V usage is TRBV5-1 and J usage is TRBJ2-3; 9 bases match TRBD1. CDR1 is SGHRS, CDR2 YFSETQ, per germline. The CDR3 consists of 14 residues. After removal of 6 bases from V and 4 bases from J, the junction contained 6 bases not matched to a gene.

The table lists this clone with a few counts. This chain links TRBV19 with TRBJ1-2; the D gene is possibly TRBD1 (6 bases). V lost 6 bases to trimming and J lost 0 bases, with 20 bases between them. This CDR3 comprises 17 residues. Germline values: CDR1 LNHDA, CDR2 SQIVND (reference sequence). The CDR3 nucleotides are TGTGCCAGTAGCCTGAGGGATCAGGGGTACTCTAACTATGGCTACACCTTC. Translating gives CASSLRDQGYSNYGYTF.

This chain connects TRBV5-1 to TRBJ1-1; 8 positions match TRBD1. Losses at the gene ends were 4 bases for V and 1 base for J; bases not matched to a gene: 6. CDR3 length equals 15 residues. The germline CDR1 and CDR2 sequences are SGHRS and YFSETQ. The CDR3 sequence: CASSGLTGENTEAFF. DNA of the CDR3: TGCGCCAGCAGCGGTCTGACAGGGGAGAACACTGAAGCTTTCTTT.

CDR3 sequence (DNA): TGCGCCAGCAGCTTGGAGCGCACAGATACGCAGTATTTT. Translating gives CASSLERTDTQYF. This chain links TRBV5-1 with TRBJ2-3; D ambiguous. CDR3 length: 13 amino acids. The V and J ends lost 0 bases and 1 base respectively, with 3 bases between them. Germline CDR1 is SGHRS and CDR2 is YFSETQ.

This sequence joins TRBV5-4 and TRBJ2-1; 7 bases line up with TRBD2. CDR1 is SGHNT, CDR2 YYREEE, per germline (reference sequence). V gave up 4 bases and J gave up 2 bases; unmatched junction bases: 9. There are 16 residues in the CDR3. In DNA, the CDR3 is TGTGCCAGCAGCCCCTTAGCGGGCGCTACCTACAATGAGCAGTTCTTC. It specifies CASSPLAGATYNEQFF. The full variable domain, rest sourced from reference TRBV5-4 and TRBJ2-1, is ETGVTQSPTHLIKTRGQQVTLRCSSQSGHNTVSWYQQALGQGPQFIFQYYREEENGRGNFPPRFSGLQFPNYSSELNVNALELDDSALYLCASSPLAGATYNEQFFGPGTRLTVL.

V usage is TRBV18 and J usage is TRBJ2-3; D remains ambiguous. Per germline, CDR1 KGHSH and CDR2 LQKENI. The CDR3 is 13 amino acids. V lost 0 bases, J lost 5 bases, and 6 bases lay in between. The CDR3: CASSPPRKDTQYF. The DNA for the CDR3 is TGTGCCAGCTCACCACCGCGAAAAGATACGCAGTATTTT.

In DNA, the CDR3 is TGTGCCAGCAGTTACGGAGGGGGCACTACTAGCAATCAGCCCCAGCATTTT. Its protein product is CASSYGGGTTSNQPQHF. The chain recombines TRBV3-1 (or the pseudogene TRBV3-2) with TRBJ1-5; 7 bases line up with TRBD1. V dropped 6 bases and J dropped 0; count of bases not matched to a gene: 11. The CDR3 is made up of 17 amino acids. Germline assignment: CDR1 LGHDT and CDR2 YNNKEL (reference sequence).

The chain is built from TRBV5-1 and TRBJ1-4; 7 bases match TRBD1. The germline V gene encodes CDR1 SGHRS and CDR2 YFSETQ. This CDR3 is built from 15 residues. J lost 3 bases, V lost 2 bases, and 4 bases had no gene match. CDR3 DNA sequence: TGCGCCAGCAGCTTAACAGGGACAGCTAATGAAAAACTGTTTTTT. Encoded protein: CASSLTGTANEKLFF.

The chain couples TRBV2 to TRBJ2-1; TRBD2 matches at 10 bases. The ends lost 4 bases at V and 7 bases at J; junction bases unmatched: 4. CDR1 SNHLY and CDR2 FYNNEI come from the germline V gene. The length of the CDR3 is 14 residues. CDR3 region: CASSASGSLNEQFF. The CDR3 region has the DNA TGTGCCAGCAGTGCTAGCGGGAGTTTGAATGAGCAGTTCTTC.

CDR3 coding DNA: TGCGCCAGCAGTGAGTCGACTCAGGGGTGGTACGAGCAGTACTTC. Translating it yields CASSESTQGWYEQYF. The chain recombines TRBV10-2 with TRBJ2-7, with D possibly matching TRBD1 (6 bases). The germline CDR1 and CDR2 sequences are WSHSY and SAAADI. Trimming shortened V by 0 bases and J by 4 bases, and 13 bases separated the two germline ends. This CDR3 comprises 15 residues.

The sample holds one count of this clone. The V call is TRBV7-9, the J call TRBJ2-2, with 11 bases fitting TRBD2. The CDR3 runs 18 residues. Germline V gene lookup returns CDR1 SEHNR and CDR2 FQNEAQ (reference sequence). Unmatched junction bases numbered 10, after V lost 5 bases and J lost 2 bases. This CDR3 is CASSLRVTSGDNTGELFF. CDR3 bases: TGTGCCAGCAGCCTCCGGGTGACTAGCGGGGATAACACCGGGGAGCTGTTTTTT.

The chain links TRBV11-2 to TRBJ2-7; D uncertain. CDR1 is SGHAT, CDR2 FQNNGV, per germline. The CDR3 spans 13 residues. The V gene lost 5 bases and the J gene lost 4 bases, with 12 bases spanning the gap. The CDR3 nucleotides are TGTGCCAGCAGCGGAGATCACGAATACGAGCAGTACTTC. Residues: CASSGDHEYEQYF.

CDR3 DNA sequence: TGTGCCAGCAGCCGAGCGGGAGGTACAGATACGCAGTATTTT. This encodes CASSRAGGTDTQYF. The rearrangement uses TRBV7-9 and TRBJ2-3, with 9 bases fitting TRBD2. CDR1 is SEHNR and CDR2 is FQNEAQ in the germline V gene (reference sequence). This CDR3 contains 14 residues. The trim removed 5 bases at V and 3 bases at J, leaving 3 bases unmatched. Variable domain in full (rest from reference TRBV7-9 and TRBJ2-3): DTGVSQNPRHKITKRGQNVTFRCDPISEHNRLYWYRQTLGQGPEFLTYFQNEAQLEKSRLLSDRFSAERPKGSFSTLEIQRTEQGDSAMYLCASSRAGGTDTQYFGPGTRLTVL.